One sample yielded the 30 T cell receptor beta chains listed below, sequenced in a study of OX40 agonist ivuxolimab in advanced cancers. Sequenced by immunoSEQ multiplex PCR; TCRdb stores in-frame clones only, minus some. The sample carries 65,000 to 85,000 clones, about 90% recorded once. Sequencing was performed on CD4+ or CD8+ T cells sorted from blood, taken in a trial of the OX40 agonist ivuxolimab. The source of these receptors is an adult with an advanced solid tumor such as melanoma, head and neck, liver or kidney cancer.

The CDR3 protein is CASSLGLAGGNEQFF. The CDR3 nucleotides read TGTGCCAGCAGCTTGGGACTAGCGGGGGGCAATGAGCAGTTCTTC. The V call is TRBV5-4, the J call TRBJ2-1, with 13 positions matching TRBD2. Unmatched junction bases numbered 0, after V lost 0 bases and J lost 6 bases. Germline loops: CDR1 SGHNT, CDR2 YYREEE (reference sequence). The CDR3 is 15 amino acids.

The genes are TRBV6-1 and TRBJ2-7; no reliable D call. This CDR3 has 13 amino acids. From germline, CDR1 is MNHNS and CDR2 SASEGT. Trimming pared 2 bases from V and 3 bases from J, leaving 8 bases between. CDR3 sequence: CASSELQHYEQYF. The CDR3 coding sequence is TGTGCCAGCAGTGAACTACAGCACTACGAGCAGTACTTC.

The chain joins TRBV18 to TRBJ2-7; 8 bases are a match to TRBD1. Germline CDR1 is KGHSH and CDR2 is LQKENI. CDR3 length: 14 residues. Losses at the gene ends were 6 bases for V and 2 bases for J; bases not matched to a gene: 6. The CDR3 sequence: CASSPGTGPYEQYF. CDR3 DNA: TGTGCCAGCTCTCCCGGGACAGGACCCTACGAGCAGTACTTC.

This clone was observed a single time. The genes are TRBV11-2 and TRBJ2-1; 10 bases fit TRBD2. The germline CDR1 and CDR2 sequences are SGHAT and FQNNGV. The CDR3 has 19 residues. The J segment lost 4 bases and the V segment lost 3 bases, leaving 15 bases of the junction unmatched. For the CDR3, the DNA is TGTGCCAGCAGCTTTTGGGTTGAGCGGGGGGGCGTTGGGTACAATGAGCAGTTCTTC. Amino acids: CASSFWVERGGVGYNEQFF.

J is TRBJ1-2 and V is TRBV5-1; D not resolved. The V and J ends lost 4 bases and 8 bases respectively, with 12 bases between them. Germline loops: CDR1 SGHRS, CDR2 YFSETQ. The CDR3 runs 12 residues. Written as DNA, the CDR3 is TGCGCCAGCAGCCAACACTCCGGAGGCTACACCTTC. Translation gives CASSQHSGGYTF.

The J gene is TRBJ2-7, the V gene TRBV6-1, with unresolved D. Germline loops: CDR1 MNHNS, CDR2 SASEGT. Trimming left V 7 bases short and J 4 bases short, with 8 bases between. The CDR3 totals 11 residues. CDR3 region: CASIFGYEQYF. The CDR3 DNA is TGTGCCAGCATTTTTGGGTACGAGCAGTACTTC.

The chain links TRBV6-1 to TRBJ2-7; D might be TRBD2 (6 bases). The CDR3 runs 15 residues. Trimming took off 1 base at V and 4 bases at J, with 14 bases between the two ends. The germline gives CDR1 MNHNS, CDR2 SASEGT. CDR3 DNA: TGTGCCAGCAGTGAAGGGAGGGGAGGAGGTTACGAGCAGTACTTC. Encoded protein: CASSEGRGGGYEQYF.

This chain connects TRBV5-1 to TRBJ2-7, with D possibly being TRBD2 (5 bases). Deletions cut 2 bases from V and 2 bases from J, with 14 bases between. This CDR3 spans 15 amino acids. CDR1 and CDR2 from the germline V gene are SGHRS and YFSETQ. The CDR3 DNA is TGCGCCAGCAGCTTTCCCGAGCGGAATACCTACGAGCAGTACTTC. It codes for CASSFPERNTYEQYF. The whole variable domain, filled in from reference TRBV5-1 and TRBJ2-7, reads KAGVTQTPRYLIKTRGQQVTLSCSPISGHRSVSWYQQTPGQGLQFLFEYFSETQRNKGNFPGRFSGRQFSNSRSEMNVSTLELGDSALYLCASSFPERNTYEQYFGPGTRLTVT.

The DNA for the CDR3 is TGCGCCAGCAGCCAAGATCCCATCTATGGCTACACCTTC. Translated, it gives CASSQDPIYGYTF. The V gene is TRBV4-1, the J gene TRBJ1-2, with no clear D. This CDR3 spans 13 amino acids. Germline CDR1 and CDR2: MGHRA and YSYEKL. V was pared by 0 bases and J by 4 bases, with 6 bases between.

This chain's CDR3 is CASSLSRGGMDEQFF. The CDR3 bases are TGTGCCAGCAGCTTGTCCCGGGGGGGCATGGATGAGCAGTTCTTC. The V call is TRBV5-7, the J call TRBJ2-1, with 8 bases identical to TRBD2. TRBV5-7 is annotated as an ORF whose role is uncertain. The CDR3 has 15 residues. V was pared by 1 base and J by 8 bases, with 8 bases of the junction left unmatched.

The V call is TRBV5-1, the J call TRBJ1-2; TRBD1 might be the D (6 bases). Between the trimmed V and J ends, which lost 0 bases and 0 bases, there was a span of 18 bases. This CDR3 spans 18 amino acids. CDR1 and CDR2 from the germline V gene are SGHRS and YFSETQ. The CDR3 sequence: CASSLVPPDTGTNYGYTF. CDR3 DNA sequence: TGCGCCAGCAGCTTGGTCCCTCCAGACACAGGGACTAACTATGGCTACACCTTC.

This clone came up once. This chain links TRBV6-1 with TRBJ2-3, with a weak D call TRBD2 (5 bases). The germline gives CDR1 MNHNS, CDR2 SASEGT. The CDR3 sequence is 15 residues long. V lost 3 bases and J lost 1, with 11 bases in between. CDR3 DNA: TGTGCCAGCAGTGACGAGGGTAGCGGCACAGATACGCAGTATTTT. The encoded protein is CASSDEGSGTDTQYF.

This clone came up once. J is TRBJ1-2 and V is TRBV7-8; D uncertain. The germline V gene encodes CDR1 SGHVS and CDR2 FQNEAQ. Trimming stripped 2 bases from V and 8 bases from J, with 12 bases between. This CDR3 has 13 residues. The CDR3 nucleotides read TGTGCCAGCAGCTTAATGTCGGACGGCGGCTACACCTTC. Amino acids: CASSLMSDGGYTF.

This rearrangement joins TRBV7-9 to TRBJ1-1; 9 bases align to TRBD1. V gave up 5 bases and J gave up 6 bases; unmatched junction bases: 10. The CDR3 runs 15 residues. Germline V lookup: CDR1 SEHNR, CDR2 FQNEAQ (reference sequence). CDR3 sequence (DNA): TGTGCCAGCAGCCCAGCCGGGACAGGGCTCGCTGAAGCTTTCTTT. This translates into CASSPAGTGLAEAFF.

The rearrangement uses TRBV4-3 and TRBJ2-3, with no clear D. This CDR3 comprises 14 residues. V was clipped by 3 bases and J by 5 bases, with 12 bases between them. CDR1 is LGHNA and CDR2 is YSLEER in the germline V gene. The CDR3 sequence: CASSQNSGVDTQYF. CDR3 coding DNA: TGCGCCAGCAGCCAGAATAGTGGGGTAGATACGCAGTATTTT.

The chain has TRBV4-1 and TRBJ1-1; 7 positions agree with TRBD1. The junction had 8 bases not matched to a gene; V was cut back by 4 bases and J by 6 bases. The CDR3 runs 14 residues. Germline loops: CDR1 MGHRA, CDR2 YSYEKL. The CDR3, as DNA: TGCGCCAGCAGCCCAAGCAGGGGGATCCCTGAAGCTTTCTTT. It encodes CASSPSRGIPEAFF.

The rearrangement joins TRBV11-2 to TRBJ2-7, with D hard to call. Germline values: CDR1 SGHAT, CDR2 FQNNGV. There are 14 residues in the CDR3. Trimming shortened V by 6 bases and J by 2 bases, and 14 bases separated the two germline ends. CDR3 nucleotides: TGTGCCAGCAGTAGTTTACAGCCAACCTACGAGCAGTACTTC. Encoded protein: CASSSLQPTYEQYF.

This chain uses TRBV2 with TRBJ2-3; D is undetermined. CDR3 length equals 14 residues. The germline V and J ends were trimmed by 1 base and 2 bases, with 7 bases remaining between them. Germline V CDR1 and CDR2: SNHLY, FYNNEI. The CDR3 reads CASSEVGHTDTQYF. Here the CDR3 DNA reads TGTGCCAGCAGTGAAGTCGGCCACACAGATACGCAGTATTTT. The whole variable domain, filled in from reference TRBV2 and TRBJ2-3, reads EPEVTQTPSHQVTQMGQEVILRCVPISNHLYFYWYRQILGQKVEFLVSFYNNEISEKSEIFDDQFSVERPDGSNFTLKIRSTKLEDSAMYFCASSEVGHTDTQYFGPGTRLTVL.

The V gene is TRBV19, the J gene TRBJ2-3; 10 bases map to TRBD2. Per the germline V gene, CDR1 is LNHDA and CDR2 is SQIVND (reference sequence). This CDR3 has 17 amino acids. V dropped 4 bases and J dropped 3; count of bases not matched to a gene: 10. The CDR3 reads CASSTDPGLAMTDTQYF. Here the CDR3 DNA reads TGTGCCAGTAGTACCGATCCGGGACTAGCGATGACAGATACGCAGTATTTT.

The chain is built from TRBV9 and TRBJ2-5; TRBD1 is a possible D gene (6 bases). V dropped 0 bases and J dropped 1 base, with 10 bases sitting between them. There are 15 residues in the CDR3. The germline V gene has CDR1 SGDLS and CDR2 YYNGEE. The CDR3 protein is CASSVGTAFQETQYF. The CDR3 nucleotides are TGTGCCAGCAGCGTAGGGACAGCATTCCAAGAGACCCAGTACTTC.

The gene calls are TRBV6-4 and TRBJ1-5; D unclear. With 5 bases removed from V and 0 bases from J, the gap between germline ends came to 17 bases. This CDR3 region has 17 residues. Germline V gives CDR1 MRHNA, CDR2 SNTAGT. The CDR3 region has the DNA TGTGCCAGCAGTCCACAGTCTAGGGCAAATAGCAATCAGCCCCAGCATTTT. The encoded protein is CASSPQSRANSNQPQHF.

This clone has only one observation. The CDR3 sequence is CASSLAGIDYEQYF. In nucleotides, the CDR3 is TGCGCCAGCAGCTTGGCCGGGATCGACTACGAGCAGTACTTC. The rearrangement uses TRBV5-1 and TRBJ2-7; D is perhaps TRBD2 (5 bases). This CDR3 has 14 amino acids. The germline V gene encodes CDR1 SGHRS and CDR2 YFSETQ. Trimming left V 0 bases short and J 3 bases short, with 10 bases between.

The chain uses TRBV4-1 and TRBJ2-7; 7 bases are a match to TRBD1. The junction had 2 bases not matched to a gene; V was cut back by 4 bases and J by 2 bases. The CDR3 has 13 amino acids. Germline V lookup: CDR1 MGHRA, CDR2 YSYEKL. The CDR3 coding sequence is TGCGCCAGCAGCCGTACAGGGGCCTACGAGCAGTACTTC. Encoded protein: CASSRTGAYEQYF.

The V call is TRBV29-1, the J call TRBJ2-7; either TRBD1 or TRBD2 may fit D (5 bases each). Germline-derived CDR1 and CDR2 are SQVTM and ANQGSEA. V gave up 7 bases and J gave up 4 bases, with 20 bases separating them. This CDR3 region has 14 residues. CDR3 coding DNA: TGCAGCGCCGCCTCTCCGGGACGAATTTACGAGCAGTACTTC. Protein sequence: CSAASPGRIYEQYF.

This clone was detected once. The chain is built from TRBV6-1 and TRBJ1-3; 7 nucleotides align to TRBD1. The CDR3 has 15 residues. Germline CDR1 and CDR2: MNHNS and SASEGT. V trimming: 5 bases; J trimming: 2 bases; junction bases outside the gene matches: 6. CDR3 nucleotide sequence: TGTGCCAGCAGTCTTACGACAGGGACTGGAAACACCATATATTTT. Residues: CASSLTTGTGNTIYF.

In DNA, the CDR3 is TGTGCCAGCAGCTTAGGTCCGGGTGTCCCCCCCTATGGCTACACCTTC. Translating it yields CASSLGPGVPPYGYTF. The chain employs TRBV7-2 and TRBJ1-2, with unresolved D. The V gene lost 1 base and the J gene lost 4 bases, with 16 bases spanning the gap. The germline V gene has CDR1 SGHTA and CDR2 FQGNSA. The CDR3 covers 16 residues.

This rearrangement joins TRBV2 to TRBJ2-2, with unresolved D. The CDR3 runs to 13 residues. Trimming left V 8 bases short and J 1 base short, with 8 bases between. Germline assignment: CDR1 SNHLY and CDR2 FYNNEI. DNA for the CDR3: TGTGCCAGCGTCGTTAAGAACACCGGGGAGCTGTTTTTT. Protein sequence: CASVVKNTGELFF.

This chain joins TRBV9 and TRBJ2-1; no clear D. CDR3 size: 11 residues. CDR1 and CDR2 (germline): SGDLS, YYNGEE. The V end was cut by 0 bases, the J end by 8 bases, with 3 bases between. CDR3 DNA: TGTGCCAGCAGCGTAGCTCATGAGCAGTTCTTC. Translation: CASSVAHEQFF.

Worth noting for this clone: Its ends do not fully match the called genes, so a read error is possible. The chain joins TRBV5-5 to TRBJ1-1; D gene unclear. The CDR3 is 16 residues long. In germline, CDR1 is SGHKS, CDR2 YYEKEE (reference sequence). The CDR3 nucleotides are TGTGCCAGCAGTCGCGGGAGGGAGGGAGTGAAAACTGAAGCTTTCTTT. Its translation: CASSRGREGVKTEAFF.

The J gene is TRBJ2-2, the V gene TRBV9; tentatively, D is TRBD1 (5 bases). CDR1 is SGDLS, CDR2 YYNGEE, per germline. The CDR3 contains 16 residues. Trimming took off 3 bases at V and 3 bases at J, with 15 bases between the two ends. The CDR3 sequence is CASSGRIDRDTGELFF. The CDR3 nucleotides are TGTGCCAGCAGCGGCCGGATTGACAGAGACACCGGGGAGCTGTTTTTT.